The clone carrying this TCR beta chain is a singleton in its sample. The antigen remains undetermined. Trimming removed 4 bases at V and 0 bases at J, with 7 bases between. Germline CDR1 is LGHDT and CDR2 is YNNKEL (reference sequence). CDR3 size: 14 residues. This entry belongs to a study of T cell responses to AZD1222 COVID-19 vaccine. Study-level background: Whether given at about 4 or about 12 weeks, second doses were pooled. Findings and caveats of the study: Clonal diversity was possibly underestimated; the donors were predominantly white British and more often female. Repertoire sampling was restricted to post-peak T cell response timepoints. Epitopes outside B.1.351 and B.1.1.7 mutated regions reportedly drew nearly half of spike TCRs.

Data came from immunoSEQ multiplex PCR; TCRdb stores just in-frame clones and leaves some out. The sample contains around 95,000 clones, more than 75% of which appear only once. The clonotype originates from an adult in good health. The rearrangement links TRBV3-1 (or the pseudogene TRBV3-2) to TRBJ1-3; D is perhaps TRBD1 (5 bases). Sequences were derived from peripheral blood, sampled on day 0 of AZD1222 vaccination. The CDR3 region has the DNA TGTGCCAGCAGCCGGGACTACTCTGGAAACACCATATATTTT. It translates to CASSRDYSGNTIYF.